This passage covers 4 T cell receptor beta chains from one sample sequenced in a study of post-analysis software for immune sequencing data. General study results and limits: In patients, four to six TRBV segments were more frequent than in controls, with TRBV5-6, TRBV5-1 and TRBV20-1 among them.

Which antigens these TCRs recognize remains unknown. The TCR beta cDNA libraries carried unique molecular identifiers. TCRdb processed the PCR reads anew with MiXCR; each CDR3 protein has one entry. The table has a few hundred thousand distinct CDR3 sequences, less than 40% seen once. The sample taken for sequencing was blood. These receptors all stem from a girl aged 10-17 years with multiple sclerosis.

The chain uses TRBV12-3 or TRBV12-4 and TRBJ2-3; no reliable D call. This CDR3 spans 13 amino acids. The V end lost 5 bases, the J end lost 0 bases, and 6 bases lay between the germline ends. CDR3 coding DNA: TGTGCCAGCAGTCTAATCAGCACAGATACGCAGTATTTT. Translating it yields CASSLISTDTQYF.

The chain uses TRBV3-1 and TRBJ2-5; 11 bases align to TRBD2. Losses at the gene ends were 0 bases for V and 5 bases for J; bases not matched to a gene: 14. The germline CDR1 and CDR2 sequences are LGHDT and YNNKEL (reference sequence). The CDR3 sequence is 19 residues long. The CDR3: CASSQDGVAGGLKGETQYF. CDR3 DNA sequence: TGTGCCAGCAGCCAAGATGGGGTAGCGGGGGGGCTTAAAGGGGAGACCCAGTACTTC.

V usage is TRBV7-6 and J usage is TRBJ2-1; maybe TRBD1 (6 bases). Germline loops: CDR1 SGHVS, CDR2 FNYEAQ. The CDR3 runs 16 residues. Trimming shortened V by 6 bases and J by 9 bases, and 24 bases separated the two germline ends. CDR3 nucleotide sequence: TGTGCCAGCAGACCCCCTCCCCGGGACAAGAACAGTGAGCAGTTCTTC. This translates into CASRPPPRDKNSEQFF.

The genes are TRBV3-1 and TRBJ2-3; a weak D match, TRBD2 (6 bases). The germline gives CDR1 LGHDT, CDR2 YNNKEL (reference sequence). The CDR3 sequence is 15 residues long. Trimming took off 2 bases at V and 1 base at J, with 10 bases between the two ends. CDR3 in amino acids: CASSQNQRGTDTQYF. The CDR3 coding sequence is TGTGCCAGCAGCCAAAACCAGCGGGGCACAGATACGCAGTATTTT.